This TCR beta chain was sequenced in a study of OX40 agonist ivuxolimab in advanced cancers. As for the study in general: Enrolled patients in dose escalation had cancers that were hepatocellular carcinoma, melanoma, renal cell or head and neck cancer. Of the patients, three showed partial responses, one with hepatocellular carcinoma and two with cutaneous melanoma.

This clone was detected ten times or more. Trimming took off 0 bases at V and 0 bases at J, with 9 bases between the two ends. CDR3 size: 15 residues. CDR1 SGHKS and CDR2 YYEKEE come from the germline V gene (reference sequence). Repertoires were generated with immunoSEQ multiplex PCR, while TCRdb's copy carries only in-frame clones and drops some. The sample has more than 75,000 clones, roughly 80% seen once. This material consisted of CD4+ or CD8+ T cells sorted from blood, taken in a trial of the OX40 agonist ivuxolimab. The chain carries TRBV5-5 and TRBJ2-5; D is possibly TRBD1 or TRBD2 (5 bases each). The clonotype originates from an adult with an advanced solid tumor such as melanoma, head and neck, liver or kidney cancer. The CDR3 DNA sequence: TGTGCCAGCAGCTTGGTTTGGGACGACCAAGAGACCCAGTACTTC. It encodes CASSLVWDDQETQYF.